The present entry profiles one T cell receptor (beta chain) with its context. Which antigen it targets is not known. No per-base quality is available; no much larger clone lies one base away. These data are taken from a study of long-term antiretroviral therapy in people with HIV (dated by TCRdb to the early 2020s). For the study in its entirety: Collection of the earliest samples took place about a decade ahead of the 2015 WHO recommendation for immediate ART, at a time when ART was typically delayed until CD4 counts fell. Among the 30 or so participants with HIV, eleven were female. No cross-contamination during QIAcube processing was shown when test extractions of a monoclonal T-cell line were performed alongside about 30 polyclonal samples. A retrospective serial study tested whether changes in peripheral blood TRB repertoire composition and diversity were associated with ART initiation and durable HIV suppression. From fewer than 35 adults with confirmed HIV infection, the cohort provided approximately 190 cryopreserved PBMC samples, gathered serially across a mean of around 6 years (range 1-12). The study at large found these results: Inferences about post-ART repertoire changes are limited because no data were available on ART adherence, viral resistance or therapy changes. Limited PBMC availability meant only the TCR beta chain was sequenced, without alpha chain pairing. Because cell numbers in pre-ART samples were limited, unsorted PBMC were profiled instead of sorted CD4+ and CD8+ T cells. The samples span the years 2004 to 2017, and the ART regimens used at that time may not be as effective as current regimens. Starting ART was linked to a significant rise in TRB diversity, yet even after long-term ART the diversity remained significantly lower than in transplant donor controls. Narrower CDR3 length ranges were observed in HIV repertoires than in controls, and an antigen-experienced repertoire with only a slight naive shift after ART was suggested by the network structure. Expanded TRB clones identified before ART initiation dominated the repertoire across all time points, though the dominance fluctuated and decreased in many PLHIV after ART.

Inclusion was restricted to participants for whom at least one PBMC sample before ART initiation and at least two post-ART samples were available. Treatment was received in the United States of America by all participants with HIV. Before DNA extraction, cryopreserved samples of about 0.9-10 million PBMC were thawed and then washed. At the time of the earliest PBMC sample, participants with HIV were aged between 23 and 54 years. PBMC samples from each participant spanned 1-4 timepoints before ART initiation and 2-8 timepoints after ART initiation, with a median of 7 samples. For every participant, serial HIV viral load, CD4+ T-cell count, ART history and demographic data were obtained. Using a Qiagen kit on a QIAcube, genomic DNA was extracted from unsorted PBMC, with samples processed in batches of 12. The CDR3 runs 15 residues from the cysteine to the phenylalanine. Only CDR3 DNA remains: 45 bases, in frame from the first base. V is reduced by 5 bases and J by 2 bases, leaving a spacing of 15 bases between them. Reading the germline V gene gives CDR1 MRHNA and CDR2 SNTAGT.

The immunoSEQ hsTCRB v3.0 assay was used at survey level resolution for TRB variable region sequencing. The target sequencing depth for TRB was 40,000-50,000 T-cell genomes per sample. Pooled TRB libraries were sequenced on an Illumina MiSeq with a v3 150-cycle kit. Under the source paper's analysis protocol: Repertoire analysis was run in R within a reproducible Nextflow workflow that covered QC, data transformation and analysis. LymphoSeq2, an R package for exploring AIRR-Seq data, was used to implement the custom analyses. A few samples that produced fewer than 5000 total TRB sequences were removed, so about 200 HIV repertoires were analyzed. Among the 180 to 200 retained HIV repertoires, about 60 were collected before ART initiation and over 120 were collected after ART initiation. Repertoires were downsampled to 5000 TRB nucleotide sequences, and summary statistics were averaged over 100 downsampling iterations. TRB sequences were retained for analysis only if CDR3 regions of at least seven amino acids were present. Diversity was assessed using a clonality score derived from Shannon entropy and using the Gini coefficient. In repertoire networks, the top 5000 CDR3 amino acid sequences were linked whenever an edit distance of one separated two sequences. For TRB CDR3 amino acid sequences, antigen specificity groups and MHC restriction were predicted with GLIPH2. To flag known CMV, EBV, HIV or tissue antigen associations, CDR3 amino acid sequences were matched against VDJdb and McPAS-TCR. Pre-ART, post-ART and control groups were compared with Wilcoxon signed-rank tests and Holm-Bonferroni correction. Held by TCRdb, this immuneACCESS table contains in-frame sequences only and omits some clones. Under half of the omission traces to an unresolved V gene where checked; the cause of the rest is unknown. V and J calls and clone size are copied from that table; D and trimming were computed from the DNA. Within this sample are some 40,000 clones, with about 94% of them counted one time only. The leading ten clones occupy roughly 2.2% of the sample.

The chain is made from TRBV6-4 and TRBJ2-5; TRBD2 might be the D gene, on 5 matching bases. This TCR derives from a man aged 25-45 years with HIV. The source was unsorted PBMCs, collected approximately 9.5 years after starting antiretroviral therapy. The sequenced DNA is TGTGCCAGCAGTCACGAAGCGGCCCCGCAAGAGACCCAGTACTTC. It is translated as CASSHEAAPQETQYF.